Included here is one TCR beta chain sequence, with context. What it recognizes is unknown. TCRdb reprocessed the reads via MiXCR and lists one record per CDR3 protein. The data hold some 920,000 distinct CDR3 sequences, with less than 40% observed a single time. This CDR3 region has 14 residues. In germline, CDR1 is SQVTM, CDR2 ANQGSEA. Trimming took off 3 bases at V and 0 bases at J, with 10 bases between the two ends. The data derive from a study of T cell repertoires in cytomegalovirus infection. Across the study: Recently identified HLA-C-restricted CMV epitopes were among the peptides used.

The chain links TRBV29-1 to TRBJ2-3; D ambiguous. The TCR sequence derives from a human donor in good health (CMV status not recorded). Some clones in this sample may be carry-over from other donors' samples. Here the sequenced sample was cultured CD8+ T cells from PBMCs, taken from culture after CMV antigen stimulation. The CDR3 loop is CSVEGFASTDTQYF. In DNA form, the CDR3 reads TGCAGCGTTGAGGGGTTCGCTAGCACAGATACGCAGTATTTT.